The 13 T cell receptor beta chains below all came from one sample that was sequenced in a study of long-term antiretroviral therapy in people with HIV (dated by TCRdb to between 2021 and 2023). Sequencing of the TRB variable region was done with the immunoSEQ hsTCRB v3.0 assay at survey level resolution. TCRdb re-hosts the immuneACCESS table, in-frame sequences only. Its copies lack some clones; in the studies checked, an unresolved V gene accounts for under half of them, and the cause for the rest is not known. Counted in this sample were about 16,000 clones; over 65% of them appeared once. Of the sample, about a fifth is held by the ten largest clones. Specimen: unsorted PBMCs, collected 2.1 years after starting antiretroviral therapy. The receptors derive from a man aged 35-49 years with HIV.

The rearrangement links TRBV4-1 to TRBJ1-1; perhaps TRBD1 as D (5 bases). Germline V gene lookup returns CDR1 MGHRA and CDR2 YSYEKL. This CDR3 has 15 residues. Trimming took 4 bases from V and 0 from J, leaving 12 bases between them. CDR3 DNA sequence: TGCGCCAGCAGCCTTCGGGGGGGGATGAACACTGAAGCTTTCTTT. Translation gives CASSLRGGMNTEAFF.

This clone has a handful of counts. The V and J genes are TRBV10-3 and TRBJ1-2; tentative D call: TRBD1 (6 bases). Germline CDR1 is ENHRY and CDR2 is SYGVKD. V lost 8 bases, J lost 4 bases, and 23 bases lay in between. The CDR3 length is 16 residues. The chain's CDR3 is CAIANPQGSVIYGYTF. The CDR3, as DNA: TGTGCCATCGCCAACCCACAGGGTTCAGTTATCTATGGCTACACCTTC.

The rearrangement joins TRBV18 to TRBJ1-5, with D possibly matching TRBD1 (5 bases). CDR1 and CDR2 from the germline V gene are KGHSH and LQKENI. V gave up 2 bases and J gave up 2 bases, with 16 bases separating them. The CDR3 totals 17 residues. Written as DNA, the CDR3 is TGTGCCAGCTCACCAATGGCAGGAGGGGTTCGCAATCAGCCCCAGCATTTT. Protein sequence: CASSPMAGGVRNQPQHF.

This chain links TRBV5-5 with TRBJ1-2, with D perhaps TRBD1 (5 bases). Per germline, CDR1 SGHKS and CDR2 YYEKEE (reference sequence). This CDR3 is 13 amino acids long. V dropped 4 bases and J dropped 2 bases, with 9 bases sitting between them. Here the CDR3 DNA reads TGTGCCAGCAGCCTGGACATCAACTATGGCTACACCTTC. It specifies CASSLDINYGYTF.

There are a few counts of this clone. As DNA, the CDR3 is TGTGCCAGCAGCTACCGGACAGGGATCTCCTACGAGCAGTACTTC. Protein product: CASSYRTGISYEQYF. The rearrangement joins TRBV7-2 to TRBJ2-7, with 8 bases matching TRBD1. The germline CDR1 and CDR2 sequences are SGHTA and FQGNSA. The V gene end was trimmed by 4 bases and the J gene end by 0 bases; junction bases not matched to a gene: 5. There are 15 residues in the CDR3.

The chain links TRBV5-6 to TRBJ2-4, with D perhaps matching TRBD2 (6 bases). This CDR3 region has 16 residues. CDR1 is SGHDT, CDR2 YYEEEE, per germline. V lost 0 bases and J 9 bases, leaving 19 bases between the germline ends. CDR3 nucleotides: TGTGCCAGCAGCTTGGTCCAGGGTACCCTGGGAGGCATTCAGTACTTC. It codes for CASSLVQGTLGGIQYF.

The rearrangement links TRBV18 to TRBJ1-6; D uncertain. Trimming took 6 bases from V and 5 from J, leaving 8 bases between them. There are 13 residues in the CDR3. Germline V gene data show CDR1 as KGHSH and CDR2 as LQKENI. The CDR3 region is CASSQRDNSPLHF. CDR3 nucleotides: TGTGCCAGCTCCCAAAGGGATAATTCACCCCTCCACTTT.

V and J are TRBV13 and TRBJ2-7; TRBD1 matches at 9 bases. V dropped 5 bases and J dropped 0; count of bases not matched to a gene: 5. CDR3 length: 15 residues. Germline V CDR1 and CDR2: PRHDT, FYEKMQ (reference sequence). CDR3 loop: CASSRGQGSSYEQYF. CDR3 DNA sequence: TGTGCCAGCAGCAGAGGACAGGGGAGCTCCTACGAGCAGTACTTC.

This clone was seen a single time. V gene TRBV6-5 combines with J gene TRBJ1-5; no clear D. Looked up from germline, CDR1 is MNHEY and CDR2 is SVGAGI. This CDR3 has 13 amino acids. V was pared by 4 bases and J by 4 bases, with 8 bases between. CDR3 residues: CASSSRDNQPQHF. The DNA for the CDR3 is TGTGCCAGCAGTTCACGTGATAATCAGCCCCAGCATTTT.

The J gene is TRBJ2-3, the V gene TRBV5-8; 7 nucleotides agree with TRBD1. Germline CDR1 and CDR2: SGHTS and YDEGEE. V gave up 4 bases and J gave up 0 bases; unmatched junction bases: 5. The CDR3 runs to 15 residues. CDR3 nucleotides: TGTGCCAGCAGCGCAGGGACAGCTAGCACAGATACGCAGTATTTT. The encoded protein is CASSAGTASTDTQYF.

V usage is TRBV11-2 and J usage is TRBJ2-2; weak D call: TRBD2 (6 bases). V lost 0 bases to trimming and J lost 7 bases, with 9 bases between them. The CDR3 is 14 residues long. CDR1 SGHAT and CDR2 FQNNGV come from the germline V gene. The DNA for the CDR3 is TGTGCCAGCAGCTTAGATCGGGGGATCGGGGAGCTGTTTTTT. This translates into CASSLDRGIGELFF.

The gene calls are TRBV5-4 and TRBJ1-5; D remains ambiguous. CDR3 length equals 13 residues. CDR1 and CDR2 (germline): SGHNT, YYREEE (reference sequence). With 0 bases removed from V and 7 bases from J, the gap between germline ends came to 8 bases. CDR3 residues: CASSLAGEQPQHF. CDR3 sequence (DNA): TGTGCCAGCAGCTTGGCTGGCGAGCAGCCCCAGCATTTT. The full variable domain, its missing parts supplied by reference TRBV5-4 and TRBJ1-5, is ETGVTQSPTHLIKTRGQQVTLRCSSQSGHNTVSWYQQALGQGPQFIFQYYREEENGRGNFPPRFSGLQFPNYSSELNVNALELDDSALYLCASSLAGEQPQHFGDGTRLSIL.

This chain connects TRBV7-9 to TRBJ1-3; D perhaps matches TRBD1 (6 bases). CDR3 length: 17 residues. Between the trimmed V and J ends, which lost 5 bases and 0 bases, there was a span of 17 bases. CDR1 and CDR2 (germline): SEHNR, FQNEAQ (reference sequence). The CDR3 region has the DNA TGTGCCAGCAGCCGTGGTACGACAGGCGACTCTGGAAACACCATATATTTT. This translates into CASSRGTTGDSGNTIYF. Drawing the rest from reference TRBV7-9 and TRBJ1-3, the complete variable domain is DTGVSQNPRHKITKRGQNVTFRCDPISEHNRLYWYRQTLGQGPEFLTYFQNEAQLEKSRLLSDRFSAERPKGSFSTLEIQRTEQGDSAMYLCASSRGTTGDSGNTIYFGEGSWLTVV.